The rows below give T cell receptor beta chains drawn from one sample of a study of blood T cell repertoires in COVID-19. Assay used: immunoSEQ multiplex PCR; TCRdb lists only in-frame clones, some missing. The table includes 15,000 to 20,000 clones, around 80% detected once. The source material was peripheral blood. Receptors originate from a man aged 35 to 55 with active or convalescent COVID-19. The CDR3 runs from the conserved cysteine through the conserved F or W. The D gene is left open where the match is weak. For some rows the clone size is stated as once, few or many, or as a class when expanded; others skip it.

v_call	j_call	d_call	clone_size	cdr3_aa	cdr3_nt
TRBV10-1	TRBJ2-1	TRBD1	NA	CASSRDSPTYNEQFF	TGCGCCAGCAGCCGGGACAGTCCTACCTACAATGAGCAGTTCTTC
TRBV6-4	TRBJ1-2	NA	NA	CASSDSRVSSYGYTF	TGTGCCAGCAGTGACTCACGGGTTTCAAGCTATGGCTACACCTTC
TRBV10-3	TRBJ1-3	NA	NA	CAISGGVSSGNTIYF	TGTGCCATCAGTGGGGGGGTGAGCTCTGGAAACACCATATATTTT
TRBV7-8	TRBJ2-1	TRBD2	NA	CASSSYSGTSSYNEQFF	TGTGCCAGCAGCTCTTATAGCGGGACGAGCTCCTACAATGAGCAGTTCTTC
TRBV25-1	TRBJ2-1	NA	NA	CASSDVTYYYNEQFF	TGTGCCAGCAGTGATGTGACATATTACTACAATGAGCAGTTCTTC
TRBV19	TRBJ2-3	NA	NA	CASSSLTDTQYF	TGTGCCAGTAGTTCACTGACAGATACGCAGTATTTT
TRBV9	TRBJ1-2	TRBD1	NA	CASSKGQGYGYTF	TGTGCCAGCAGCAAGGGACAGGGCTATGGCTACACCTTC
TRBV7-3	TRBJ2-7	NA	NA	CASSLDSSGDYEQYF	TGTGCCAGCAGCTTAGATTCAAGTGGAGACTACGAGCAGTACTTC
TRBV5-1	TRBJ2-3	NA	NA	CASSLGAHTGTDTQYF	TGCGCCAGCAGCTTAGGAGCACACACGGGCACAGATACGCAGTATTTT
TRBV11-2	TRBJ2-3	NA	NA	CASRTSGGRTDTQYF	TGTGCCAGCAGAACCTCGGGGGGCCGCACAGATACGCAGTATTTT
TRBV19	TRBJ1-2	NA	NA	CASSREGNGYTF	TGTGCCAGTAGTAGGGAGGGAAATGGCTACACCTTC
TRBV27	TRBJ2-1	TRBD1	NA	CASSSGQTYNEQFF	TGTGCCAGCAGTTCGGGACAGACTTACAATGAGCAGTTCTTC
TRBV4-1	TRBJ2-2	TRBD2	NA	CASSQGGLAGVGTGELFF	TGCGCCAGCAGCCAAGGGGGACTAGCGGGGGTGGGCACCGGGGAGCTGTTTTTT
TRBV6-5	TRBJ2-3	NA	once	CASSPGDTQYF	TGTGCCAGCAGCCCAGGGGATACGCAGTATTTT
TRBV29-1	TRBJ1-1	NA	NA	CSVVRHPPNTEAFF	TGCAGCGTTGTGCGGCACCCCCCGAACACTGAAGCTTTCTTT
TRBV6-2/TRBV6-3	TRBJ1-1	NA	NA	CASSYRAIGRMNTEAFF	TGTGCCAGCAGTTACCGAGCGATAGGGAGAATGAACACTGAAGCTTTCTTT
TRBV7-9	TRBJ2-1	TRBD2	NA	CASSRPGSGGASWEQFF	TGTGCCAGCAGCAGGCCCGGTAGCGGGGGAGCCTCATGGGAGCAGTTCTTC
TRBV27	TRBJ2-1	NA	NA	CASNGVASDNEQFF	TGTGCCAGCAACGGGGTAGCGTCCGACAATGAGCAGTTCTTC
TRBV5-4	TRBJ2-5	TRBD2	NA	CASSLGLAAAQETQYF	TGTGCCAGCAGCCTGGGACTAGCGGCAGCTCAAGAGACCCAGTACTTC
TRBV5-6	TRBJ1-4	TRBD1	few	CASTNDRVGEKLFF	TGTGCCAGCACCAACGACAGGGTCGGAGAAAAACTGTTTTTT
TRBV6-1	TRBJ2-7	NA	NA	CASSGPGRAKAFYEQYF	TGTGCCAGCAGTGGACCCGGCAGGGCCAAGGCCTTCTACGAGCAGTACTTC
TRBV5-1	TRBJ1-1	NA	NA	CASSLEGVANTEAFF	TGCGCCAGCAGCTTGGAAGGGGTGGCCAACACTGAAGCTTTCTTT
TRBV12-3/TRBV12-4	TRBJ1-5	NA	once	CASSLHRNQPQHF	TGTGCCAGCAGTTTACACAGGAATCAGCCCCAGCATTTT
TRBV10-1	TRBJ2-1	TRBD2	NA	CASSEGLARGEQFF	TGCGCCAGCAGTGAGGGACTAGCCAGGGGTGAGCAGTTCTTC
TRBV7-7	TRBJ2-7	NA	NA	CASSLEPGDSYEQYF	TGTGCTAGCAGCTTAGAGCCAGGGGACTCCTACGAGCAGTACTTC
TRBV28	TRBJ1-2	TRBD1	NA	CATSPGQNYGYTF	TGTGCCACCTCCCCGGGACAGAACTATGGCTACACCTTC
TRBV11-2	TRBJ1-2	NA	NA	CASSFGQSYGYTF	TGTGCCAGCAGCTTTGGGCAGTCCTATGGCTACACCTTC
TRBV6-4	TRBJ1-2	NA	NA	CASSDGRGSGYTF	TGTGCCAGCAGTGACGGCAGGGGATCTGGCTACACCTTC